Listed below are T cell receptor beta chains from one sample, sequenced in a study of OX40 agonist ivuxolimab in advanced cancers. The assay was immunoSEQ multiplex PCR, and TCRdb's table has in-frame clones only and misses some. The sample contains some 43,000 clones, approximately 83% of which appear only once. Sequences were derived from CD4+ or CD8+ T cells sorted from blood, sampled in a trial of the OX40 agonist ivuxolimab. These receptors all come from an adult with an advanced solid tumor such as melanoma, head and neck, liver or kidney cancer. CDR3s include the opening cysteine and the closing phenylalanine or tryptophan. The D gene is left open where the match is weak. Clone size appears in some rows only: once, few, many, or a class for an expanded clone.

DNA | CDR3 | size | J | V | D
TGTGCCAGCTCACTACGACCTAACACTGAAGCTTTCTTT | CASSLRPNTEAFF | few | TRBJ1-1 | TRBV18 | -
TGTGCCAGCACCTCCCCCGGGCGGAGAAGTCGGGGCGAGCAGTACTTC | CASTSPGRRSRGEQYF | once | TRBJ2-7 | TRBV11-2 | -
TGCGCCAGCACTAACCACGACAGGGCGACCGGGGAGCTGTTTTTT | CASTNHDRATGELFF | - | TRBJ2-2 | TRBV5-1 | TRBD1
TGTGCCAGCTCACCGGTTCCCACACAAGAGACCCAGTACTTC | CASSPVPTQETQYF | - | TRBJ2-5 | TRBV18 | -
TGCGCCAGCAGCTTAGATGGCGGCGGGAGGCTATCAGATACGCAGTATTTT | CASSLDGGGRLSDTQYF | - | TRBJ2-3 | TRBV11-3 | TRBD2
TGTGCCAGCAGCCGGACAGGGATGAACACTGAAGCTTTCTTT | CASSRTGMNTEAFF | - | TRBJ1-1 | TRBV5-4 | TRBD1
TGTGCCAGTACCCCAGCGGGAGACCACGAGCAGTACTTC | CASTPAGDHEQYF | - | TRBJ2-7 | TRBV6-1 | TRBD2
TGTGCCAGCAGTGGGTCGGAGGCAGGTGGCTACACCTTC | CASSGSEAGGYTF | - | TRBJ1-2 | TRBV2 | -
TGTGCCAGCAGCCAATCTAGCGGGAAAAGCACAGATACGCAGTATTTT | CASSQSSGKSTDTQYF | - | TRBJ2-3 | TRBV7-3 | TRBD2
TGTGCCAGCAGCTTAGCGGGAGGATATTACAATGAGCAGTTCTTC | CASSLAGGYYNEQFF | once | TRBJ2-1 | TRBV7-3 | TRBD2
TGTGCCAGCAGCTTAGGGGCCGATTCCTACGAGCAGTACTTC | CASSLGADSYEQYF | - | TRBJ2-7 | TRBV7-9 | -
TGTGCCAGCAGCCTGACCAGGAGGACAGGTCCCTACGAGCAGTACTTC | CASSLTRRTGPYEQYF | - | TRBJ2-7 | TRBV5-6 | TRBD1
TGTGCCAGCAGCCAAGATGGTACGACGCGCTACGAGCAGTACTTC | CASSQDGTTRYEQYF | - | TRBJ2-7 | TRBV5-8 | -
TGTGCCAGCTCGCTGACAGCCCAAGAGACCCAGTACTTC | CASSLTAQETQYF | - | TRBJ2-5 | TRBV18 | -
TGTGCCAGCAGTGCGGACAGCGACCACAATGAGCAGTTCTTC | CASSADSDHNEQFF | few | TRBJ2-1 | TRBV25-1 | -
TGTGCCAGCAGCTGGGACAGGGGGAGGGAGACCCAGTACTTC | CASSWDRGRETQYF | once | TRBJ2-5 | TRBV7-8 | TRBD1
TGTGCCAGCAGACAAATCCGGGACGCGGACCACGAGCAGTACTTC | CASRQIRDADHEQYF | - | TRBJ2-7 | TRBV6-5 | -
TGTGCCAGCAGTAGCCGGGACAGGGAAAATTCACCCCTCCACTTT | CASSSRDRENSPLHF | - | TRBJ1-6 | TRBV6-5 | TRBD1
TGTGCCAGCAGCGCTTTGGAGGGAGGTGGCTACACCTTC | CASSALEGGGYTF | - | TRBJ1-2 | TRBV7-3 | -
TGCGCCAGCAGCTTGGGGTCTAGCGGCGGTTTCTACGAGCAGTACTTC | CASSLGSSGGFYEQYF | - | TRBJ2-7 | TRBV5-1 | TRBD2
TGTGCCAGTAGTATTAGCGGAGATCAGCCCCAGCATTTT | CASSISGDQPQHF | - | TRBJ1-5 | TRBV19 | -
TGTGCCAGCAGTGATCGGTCAGGGGCCTATGGCTACACCTTC | CASSDRSGAYGYTF | few | TRBJ1-2 | TRBV25-1 | -
TGTGCCTGGAGCTCGATCCGGGCCCACGAGCAGTACTTC | CAWSSIRAHEQYF | few | TRBJ2-7 | TRBV30 | -
TGTGCCAGCAGCGGGGACAGTAATAATTCACCCCTCCACTTT | CASSGDSNNSPLHF | once | TRBJ1-6 | TRBV5-4 | TRBD1
TGTGCCAGCAGCTCAACAGGGGTTGGCTACACCTTC | CASSSTGVGYTF | - | TRBJ1-2 | TRBV7-2 | TRBD1
TGTGCCAGCAGTTACTCTCTGGGGGCCAATGAGCAGTTCTTC | CASSYSLGANEQFF | - | TRBJ2-1 | TRBV6-5 | -
TGCGCCAGCAGCCAAGGCAGGGAGGAGACCCAGTACTTC | CASSQGREETQYF | - | TRBJ2-5 | TRBV4-1 | -
TGTGCCAGCAGCTTGAGACCCGAGTCACTAGAAGCTTTCTTT | CASSLRPESLEAFF | - | TRBJ1-1 | TRBV5-8 | -
TGCGCCAGCACGCCCAATAGCGGGAGTGAGCAGTACTTC | CASTPNSGSEQYF | - | TRBJ2-7 | TRBV5-1 | TRBD2
TGTGCCAGCAGTTCGGGCAGCGGCTACGAGCAGTACTTC | CASSSGSGYEQYF | - | TRBJ2-7 | TRBV28 | -
TGTGCCAGCAGCGTAACCACAGATTACAATGAGCAGTTCTTC | CASSVTTDYNEQFF | - | TRBJ2-1 | TRBV9 | -
TGTGCCAGCAGTTACTCAGGGAGCGATAGCAATCAGCCCCAGCATTTT | CASSYSGSDSNQPQHF | - | TRBJ1-5 | TRBV6-6 | -
TGTGCCAGCAGCTTACCGGACGAGGGGATCTACGAGCAGTACTTC | CASSLPDEGIYEQYF | - | TRBJ2-7 | TRBV7-9 | -
TGTGCCAGCAGCGGGGCTAGCGGGACCCTCTACGAGCAGTACTTC | CASSGASGTLYEQYF | - | TRBJ2-7 | TRBV13 | TRBD2
TGTGCCAGCACCTCGAGGCTCCAAGAGACCCAGTACTTC | CASTSRLQETQYF | large | TRBJ2-5 | TRBV2 | -
TGTGCCAGCAGCTTAAGGTCCACCGGGGAGCTGTTTTTT | CASSLRSTGELFF | - | TRBJ2-2 | TRBV7-8 | -
TGTGCCTGGAGTGGGACGGCAGCTAACTATGGCTACACCTTC | CAWSGTAANYGYTF | few | TRBJ1-2 | TRBV30 | -
TGCGCCAGCAGCCACCCGGGACAGACCAATCAGCCCCAGCATTTT | CASSHPGQTNQPQHF | - | TRBJ1-5 | TRBV4-1 | TRBD1
TGTGCCAGCAGCTTAATAGAGAACACTGAAGCTTTCTTT | CASSLIENTEAFF | - | TRBJ1-1 | TRBV7-9 | -
TGTGCCAGCAGTGCAGGACAGGTGGCCTTTTATGGCTACACCTTC | CASSAGQVAFYGYTF | - | TRBJ1-2 | TRBV6-4 | TRBD1
TGTGCCAGTAGAGGGACAGTCGACTCAGCCCAGCATTTT | CASRGTVDSAQHF | few | TRBJ1-5 | TRBV19 | TRBD1
TGCGCCAGCAGCCTCTCGAGCTCTGGAAACACCATATATTTT | CASSLSSSGNTIYF | - | TRBJ1-3 | TRBV5-1 | -
TGTGCCAGCAGTGATGTCCGGGACAGAGGGGGATCTAGCTCCTACGAGCAGTACTTC | CASSDVRDRGGSSSYEQYF | - | TRBJ2-7 | TRBV6-4 | TRBD1
TGTGCCATCAGGGGACTAGAAGGCACAGATACGCAGTATTTT | CAIRGLEGTDTQYF | - | TRBJ2-3 | TRBV10-3 | TRBD2
TGCGCCAGCAGCTTGGGTTTATTGAACACTGAAGCTTTCTTT | CASSLGLLNTEAFF | few | TRBJ1-1 | TRBV5-1 | -
TGTGCCAGCAGTCCTCGACCGGCCGGGGACGAGCAGTACTTC | CASSPRPAGDEQYF | once | TRBJ2-7 | TRBV6-6 | -
TGCAGTGCCAGGGGAGCCGGGGAGCTGTTTTTT | CSARGAGELFF | - | TRBJ2-2 | TRBV20-1 | -
TGTGCCAGCAGCCCCGGACCGATGAACACTGAAGCTTTCTTT | CASSPGPMNTEAFF | - | TRBJ1-1 | TRBV7-3 | -
TGTGCCTGGAGTCCATTTCCGGAGGTTGAAGCTTTCTTT | CAWSPFPEVEAFF | - | TRBJ1-1 | TRBV30 | -
TGTGCCAGCAGCCCGGGACAGCTGACCTACGAGCAGTACTTC | CASSPGQLTYEQYF | - | TRBJ2-7 | TRBV7-6 | TRBD1
TGTGCCAGCAGCTTAATAGCGGGGACCAAGGAGACCCAGTACTTC | CASSLIAGTKETQYF | - | TRBJ2-5 | TRBV7-3 | TRBD2
TGTGCCAGCAGTGAATCGACGGTAGCTAACTATGGCTACACCTTC | CASSESTVANYGYTF | - | TRBJ1-2 | TRBV6-1 | -